This T cell receptor (beta chain) was identified during a study of T cell changes during pregnancy in multiple sclerosis. TCRdb's table, derived via immunoSEQ multiplex PCR, lists solely in-frame clones and lacks some. The sample shows approximately 90,000 clones, 80% to 95% of them seen only once. V lost 5 bases to trimming and J lost 6 bases; unmatched junction nucleotides: 7. This CDR3 has 15 amino acids. Germline loops: CDR1 SGHTA, CDR2 FQGNSA. The chain uses TRBV7-2 and TRBJ2-2, with 9 positions matching TRBD2. This receptor was taken from a female donor with multiple sclerosis, enrolled in a pregnancy study. The input for sequencing was peripheral blood, taken before pregnancy. The CDR3 DNA reads as TGTGCCAGCAGCCCCGGGACTAGCCTAGCCGGGGAGCTGTTTTTT. Its protein is CASSPGTSLAGELFF. Full variable domain (rest looked up from reference TRBV7-2 and TRBJ2-2): GAGVSQSPSNKVTEKGKDVELRCDPISGHTALYWYRQSLGQGLEFLIYFQGNSAPDKSGLPSDRFSAERTGGSVSTLTIQRTQQEDSAVYLCASSPGTSLAGELFFGEGSRLTVL.